This T cell receptor beta chain derives from a study of shared clonotypes between healthy human individuals. Sequencing used immunoSEQ multiplex PCR; TCRdb keeps in-frame clones, though not all of them. This table has over a million clones, about 80% appearing once. Only a few counts were recorded for this clone. In the same sample, other DNA sequences code for this CDR3. Per the germline V gene, CDR1 is SGHRS and CDR2 is YFSETQ. Trimming cost V 2 bases and J 7 bases; bases outside gene matches: 3. The CDR3 has 14 amino acids. The TCR sequence derives from a man younger than 35 in good health. Some clones in this sample may be carry-over from other donors' samples. This sequence joins TRBV5-1 and TRBJ1-4; 9 nucleotides match TRBD1. Sample: memory CD4+ T cells from PBMCs. Subset specified: CD45RA-negative fraction. CDR3 sequence: CASSFTGGVEKLFF. CDR3 DNA sequence: TGCGCCAGCAGCTTCACAGGGGGCGTTGAAAAACTGTTTTTT.